The rows below give T cell receptor beta chains drawn from one sample of a study of cytomegalovirus exposure and HLA in healthy donors. Using immunoSEQ multiplex PCR, the repertoire was profiled, and TCRdb retains in-frame clones only, with some absent. The sample holds approximately 160,000 clones, roughly 77% seen once. Sequenced: PBMCs. These receptors were taken from a woman aged 50 to 60 in good health and CMV-seropositive. CDR3s include the opening cysteine and the closing phenylalanine or tryptophan. D genes are given only for firm matches. Clone size is given for some rows only: seen once, a few or many times, or a class if the clone is expanded.

d_gene,j_gene,abundance,v_gene,CDR3aa,CDR3nt
NA,TRBJ1-6,NA,TRBV28,CASYGGRDSPLHF,TGTGCCAGCTATGGGGGCAGGGATTCACCCCTCCACTTT
TRBD1,TRBJ2-2,once,TRBV7-2,CASSFPRTGTVTGELFF,TGTGCCAGCAGCTTCCCAAGGACAGGGACGGTCACCGGGGAGCTGTTTTTT
TRBD2,TRBJ2-7,NA,TRBV4-2,CASSQNNAGGPREQYF,TGTGCCAGCAGCCAAAATAACGCGGGAGGGCCGAGAGAGCAGTACTTC
TRBD2,TRBJ2-7,NA,TRBV6-5,CASSPTSGRFYEQYF,TGTGCCAGCAGCCCTACTAGCGGTCGGTTCTACGAGCAGTACTTC
NA,TRBJ2-7,few,TRBV6-8,CASSPSYEQYF,TGTGCCAGCAGCCCCTCCTACGAGCAGTACTTC
TRBD2,TRBJ2-2,few,TRBV7-3,CASSSLASGSGELFF,TGTGCCAGCAGCTCCCTAGCTAGCGGGTCTGGGGAGCTGTTTTTT
TRBD1,TRBJ2-5,NA,TRBV19,CASRPLGTGTQETQYF,TGTGCCAGTAGGCCCCTCGGGACAGGCACTCAAGAGACCCAGTACTTC
NA,TRBJ1-2,NA,TRBV6-1,CASRSIRGNYGYTF,TGTGCCAGCAGGAGCATCAGGGGCAACTATGGCTACACCTTC
TRBD2,TRBJ2-1,NA,TRBV19,CASTSGSVYNEQFF,TGTGCCAGTACCAGCGGGAGTGTCTACAATGAGCAGTTCTTC
NA,TRBJ2-2,few,TRBV28,CASRRVTGELFF,TGTGCCAGCAGGCGTGTTACCGGGGAGCTGTTTTTT
TRBD1,TRBJ1-6,NA,TRBV2,CASNRQGNSPLHF,TGTGCCAGCAATCGACAGGGTAATTCACCCCTCCACTTT
NA,TRBJ1-3,NA,TRBV7-2,CASSLGANTIYF,TGTGCCAGCAGCTTAGGAGCGAACACCATATATTTT
NA,TRBJ2-1,NA,TRBV6-5,CASRRQDYNEQFF,TGTGCCAGCAGAAGACAGGACTACAATGAGCAGTTCTTC
NA,TRBJ2-3,NA,TRBV7-9,CASILGVSTDTQYF,TGTGCCAGCATCCTCGGAGTTAGCACAGATACGCAGTATTTT
TRBD1,TRBJ1-2,few,TRBV6-5,CASSTGQTYGYTF,TGTGCCAGCAGTACGGGACAGACCTATGGCTACACCTTC
NA,TRBJ2-2,NA,TRBV5-1,CASSPGSGDPGELFF,TGCGCCAGCAGCCCCGGGTCGGGGGACCCCGGGGAGCTGTTTTTT